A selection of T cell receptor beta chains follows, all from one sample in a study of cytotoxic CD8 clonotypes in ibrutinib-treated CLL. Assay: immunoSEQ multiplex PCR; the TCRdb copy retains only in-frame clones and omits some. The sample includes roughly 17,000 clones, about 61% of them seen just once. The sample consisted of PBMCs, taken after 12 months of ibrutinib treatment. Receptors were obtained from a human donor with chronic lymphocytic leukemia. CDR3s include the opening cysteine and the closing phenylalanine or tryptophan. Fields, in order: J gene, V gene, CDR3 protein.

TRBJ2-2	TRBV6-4	CASSQQLNTGELFF
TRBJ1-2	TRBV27	CASTGTGGQTYGYTF
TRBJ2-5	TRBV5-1	CASSFGTAAETQYF
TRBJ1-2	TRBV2	CASSENNALFGYTF
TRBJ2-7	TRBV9	CASSVGGTHYEQYF
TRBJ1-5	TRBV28	CASSLLGGRQGASVNQPQHF
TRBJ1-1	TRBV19	CASSIPTPAGQAFF
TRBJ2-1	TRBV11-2	CASSLEASGRAQVYNEQFF
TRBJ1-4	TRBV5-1	CASSLQQGEKLFF
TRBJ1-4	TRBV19	CASSPWRRVENEKLFF
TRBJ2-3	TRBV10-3	CATVAGGISDTQYF
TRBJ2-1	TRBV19	CASRPGGGREDNEQFF
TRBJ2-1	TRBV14	CASSLSGRTLFF
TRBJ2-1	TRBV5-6	CASSGWDRGDFNYNEQFF
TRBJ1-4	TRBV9	CASSPRSGGGREKLFF
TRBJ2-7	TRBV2	CASSDWDTYEQYF
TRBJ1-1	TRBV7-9	CASSFLGRENTEAFF
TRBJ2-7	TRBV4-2	CASSRGVADYEQYF
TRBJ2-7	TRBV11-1	CASSLWDTSAEQYF
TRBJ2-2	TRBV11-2	CASSFGDRGPIGELFF
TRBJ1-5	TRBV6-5	CASSLRSNQPQHF
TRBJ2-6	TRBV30	CAWSRVPGWGGANVLTF
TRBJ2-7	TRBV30	CAGDTAYEQYF
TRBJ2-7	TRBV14	CASSALTGYSYEQYF
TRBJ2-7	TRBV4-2	CASSQVPWGEGGEQYF
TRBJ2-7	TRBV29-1	CSVLGLAGGEQYF
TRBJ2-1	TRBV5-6	CASSLLSAGLSVNEQFF
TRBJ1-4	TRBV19	CASAGQGSEKLFF
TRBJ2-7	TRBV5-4	CASSLGRDSYEQYF
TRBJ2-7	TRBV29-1	CSVEVGTADYEQYF
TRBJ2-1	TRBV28	CASSVAVAYNEQFF
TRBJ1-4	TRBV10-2	CASSFTGANEKLFF
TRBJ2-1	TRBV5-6	CASSLAASDYRLEQFF
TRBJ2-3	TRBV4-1	CASSPAGSNTDTQYF
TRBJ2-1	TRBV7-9	CASSSDWGSYNEQFF
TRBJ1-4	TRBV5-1	CASSLDPVPGHGGANEKLFF
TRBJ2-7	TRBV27	CASSLVGVLPYEQYF
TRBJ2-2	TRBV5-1	CASSFTGGRIGELFF
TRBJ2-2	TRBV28	CASSLGGGPGELFF
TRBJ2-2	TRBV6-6	CASGQDFNTGELFF
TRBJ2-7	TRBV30	CAWRVIAGAAEQYF
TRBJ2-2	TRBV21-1	CASSSKVHRELFF
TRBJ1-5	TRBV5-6	CASSRTGTLESNQPQHF
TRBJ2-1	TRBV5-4	CASSKELIHNEQFF
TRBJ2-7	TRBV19	CASSRGRVDEQYF
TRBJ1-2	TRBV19	CASSMRTGGADYGYTF
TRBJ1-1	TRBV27	CASSFFGATEAFF
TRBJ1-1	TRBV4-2	CASSQGLLGDTEAFF
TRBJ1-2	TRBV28	CASSSPGRNYGYTF
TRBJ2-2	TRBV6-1	CASLQGAGAGELFF
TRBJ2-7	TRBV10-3	CAISSNTGGAPSEQYF
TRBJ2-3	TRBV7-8	CASSLRARGRGDTQYF
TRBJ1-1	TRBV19	CASSIDLRPELHTEAFF